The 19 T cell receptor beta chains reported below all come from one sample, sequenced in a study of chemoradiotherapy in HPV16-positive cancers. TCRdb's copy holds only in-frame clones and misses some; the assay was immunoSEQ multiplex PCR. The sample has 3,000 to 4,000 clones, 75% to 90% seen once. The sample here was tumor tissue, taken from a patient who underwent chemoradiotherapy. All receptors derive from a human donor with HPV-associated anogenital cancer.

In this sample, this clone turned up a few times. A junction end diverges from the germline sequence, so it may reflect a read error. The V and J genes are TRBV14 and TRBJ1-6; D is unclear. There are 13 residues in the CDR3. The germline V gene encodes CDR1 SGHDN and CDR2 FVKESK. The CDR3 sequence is CASRQEIREPLHF. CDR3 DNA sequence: TGTGCCAGCAGGCAAGAAATACGTGAACCCCTCCACTTT.

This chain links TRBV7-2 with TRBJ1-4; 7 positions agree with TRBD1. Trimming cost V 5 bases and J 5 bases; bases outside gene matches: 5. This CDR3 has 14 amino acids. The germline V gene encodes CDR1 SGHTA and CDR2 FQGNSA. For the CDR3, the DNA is TGTGCCAGCAGCCGCGGGACAGCGAATGAAAAACTGTTTTTT. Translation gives CASSRGTANEKLFF. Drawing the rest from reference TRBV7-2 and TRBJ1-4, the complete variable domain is GAGVSQSPSNKVTEKGKDVELRCDPISGHTALYWYRQSLGQGLEFLIYFQGNSAPDKSGLPSDRFSAERTGGSVSTLTIQRTQQEDSAVYLCASSRGTANEKLFFGSGTQLSVL.

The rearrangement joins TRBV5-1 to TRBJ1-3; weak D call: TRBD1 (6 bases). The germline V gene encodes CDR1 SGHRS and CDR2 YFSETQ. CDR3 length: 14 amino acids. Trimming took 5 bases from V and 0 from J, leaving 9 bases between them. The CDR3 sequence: CASRLGHSGNTIYF. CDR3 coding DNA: TGCGCCAGCAGACTGGGACACTCTGGAAACACCATATATTTT.

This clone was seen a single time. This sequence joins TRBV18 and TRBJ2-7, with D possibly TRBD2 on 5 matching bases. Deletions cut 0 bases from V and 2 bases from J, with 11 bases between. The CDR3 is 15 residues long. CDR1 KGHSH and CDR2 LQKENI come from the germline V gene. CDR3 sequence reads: CASSPPLALPYEQYF. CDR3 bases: TGTGCCAGCTCACCACCGCTAGCCCTCCCCTACGAGCAGTACTTC.

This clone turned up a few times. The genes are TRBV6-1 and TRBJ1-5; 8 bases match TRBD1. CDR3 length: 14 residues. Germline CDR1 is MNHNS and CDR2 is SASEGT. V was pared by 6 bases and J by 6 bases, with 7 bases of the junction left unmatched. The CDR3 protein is CASRVQGVGQPQHF. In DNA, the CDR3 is TGTGCCAGCAGAGTACAGGGGGTCGGTCAGCCCCAGCATTTT.

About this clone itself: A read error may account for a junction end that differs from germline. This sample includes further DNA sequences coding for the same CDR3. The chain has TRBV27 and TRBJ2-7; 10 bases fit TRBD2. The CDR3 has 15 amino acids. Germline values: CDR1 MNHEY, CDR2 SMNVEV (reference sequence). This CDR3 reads CASSFSSGGAYEQYF. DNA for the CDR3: TGCGCCAGCAGTTTTTCCAGCGGGGGGGCCTACGAGCAGTACTTC.

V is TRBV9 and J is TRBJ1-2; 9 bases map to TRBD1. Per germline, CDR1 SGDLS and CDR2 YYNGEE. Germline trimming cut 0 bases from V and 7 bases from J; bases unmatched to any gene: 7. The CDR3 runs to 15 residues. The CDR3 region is CASSVALQGAGGYTF. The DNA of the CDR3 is TGTGCCAGCAGCGTAGCTTTACAGGGGGCAGGTGGCTACACCTTC.

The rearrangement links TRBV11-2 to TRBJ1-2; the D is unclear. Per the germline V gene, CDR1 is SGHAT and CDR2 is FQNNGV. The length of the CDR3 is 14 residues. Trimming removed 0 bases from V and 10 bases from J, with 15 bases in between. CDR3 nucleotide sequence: TGTGCCAGCAGCTTAGAAGCTATAACATCCACCTACACCTTC. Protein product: CASSLEAITSTYTF.

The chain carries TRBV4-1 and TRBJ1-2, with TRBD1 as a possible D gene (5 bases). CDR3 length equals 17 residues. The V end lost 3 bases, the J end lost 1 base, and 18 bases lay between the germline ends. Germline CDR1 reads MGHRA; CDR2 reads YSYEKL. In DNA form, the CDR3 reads TGCGCCAGCAGCCAGGTGCGGCGACAGTTCCTTAACTATGGCTACACCTTC. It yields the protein CASSQVRRQFLNYGYTF.

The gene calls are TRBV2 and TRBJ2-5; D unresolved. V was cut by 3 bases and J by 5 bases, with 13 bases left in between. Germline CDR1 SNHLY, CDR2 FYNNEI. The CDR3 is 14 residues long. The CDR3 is CASSEASARETQYF. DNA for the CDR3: TGTGCCAGCAGTGAGGCTTCAGCACGGGAGACCCAGTACTTC.

CDR3 DNA sequence: TGTGCCAGCATGAGGAACCCGGGCTCCTACGAGCAGTACTTC. Residues: CASMRNPGSYEQYF. The chain carries TRBV2 and TRBJ2-7; D not resolved. CDR1 is SNHLY, CDR2 FYNNEI, per germline. With 7 bases removed from V and 0 bases from J, the gap between germline ends came to 13 bases. The CDR3 totals 14 residues.

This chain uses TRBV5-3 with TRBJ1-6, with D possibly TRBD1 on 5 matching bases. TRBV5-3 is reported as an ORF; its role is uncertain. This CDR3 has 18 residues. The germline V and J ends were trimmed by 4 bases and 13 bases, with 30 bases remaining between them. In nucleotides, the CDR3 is TGTGCCAGAAGCGTGTCCGGGGCCACTTGCCTTTTGCTACCGCCCCTCCACTTT. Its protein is CARSVSGATCLLLPPLHF.

CDR3 region: CASTLTSGGNEQFF. In DNA, the CDR3 is TGTGCCAGCACCTTGACTAGCGGGGGCAATGAGCAGTTCTTC. This chain connects TRBV11-2 to TRBJ2-1, with TRBD2 identical over 12 bases. The germline V gene encodes CDR1 SGHAT and CDR2 FQNNGV. The CDR3 loop spans 14 amino acids. V lost 7 bases to trimming and J lost 6 bases; unmatched junction nucleotides: 4.

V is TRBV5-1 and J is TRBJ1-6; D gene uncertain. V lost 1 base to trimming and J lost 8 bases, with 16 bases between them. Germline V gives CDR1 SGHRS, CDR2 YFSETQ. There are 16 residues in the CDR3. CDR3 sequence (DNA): TGCGCCAGCAGCTTGAAAAGGGTTGCGCGGGATTCACCCCTCCACTTT. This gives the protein CASSLKRVARDSPLHF.

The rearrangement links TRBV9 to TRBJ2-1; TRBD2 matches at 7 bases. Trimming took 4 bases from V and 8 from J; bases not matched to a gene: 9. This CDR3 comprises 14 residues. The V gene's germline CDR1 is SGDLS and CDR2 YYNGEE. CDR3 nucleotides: TGTGCCAGCAGCTCCCGCTATGGGGGGGATGAGCAGTTCTTC. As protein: CASSSRYGGDEQFF.

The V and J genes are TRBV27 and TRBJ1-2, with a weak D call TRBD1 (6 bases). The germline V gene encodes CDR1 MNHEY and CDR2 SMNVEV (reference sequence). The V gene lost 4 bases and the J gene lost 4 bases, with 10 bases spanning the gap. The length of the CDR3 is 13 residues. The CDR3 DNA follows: TGTGCCAGCAGTTGGACAGATGGCTATGGCTACACCTTC. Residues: CASSWTDGYGYTF.

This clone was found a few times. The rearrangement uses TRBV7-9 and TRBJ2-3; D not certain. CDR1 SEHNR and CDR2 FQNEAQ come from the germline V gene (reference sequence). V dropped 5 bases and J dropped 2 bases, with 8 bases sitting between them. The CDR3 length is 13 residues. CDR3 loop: CASSPIYTDTQYF. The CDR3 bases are TGTGCCAGCAGCCCCATATACACAGATACGCAGTATTTT.

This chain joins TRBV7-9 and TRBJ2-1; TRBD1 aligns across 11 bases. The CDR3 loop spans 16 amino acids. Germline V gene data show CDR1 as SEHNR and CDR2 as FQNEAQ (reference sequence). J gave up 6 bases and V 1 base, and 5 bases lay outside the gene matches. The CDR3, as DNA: TGTGCCAGCAGCTTAGGGACAGGGGGCGCGTCCAATGAGCAGTTCTTC. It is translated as CASSLGTGGASNEQFF.

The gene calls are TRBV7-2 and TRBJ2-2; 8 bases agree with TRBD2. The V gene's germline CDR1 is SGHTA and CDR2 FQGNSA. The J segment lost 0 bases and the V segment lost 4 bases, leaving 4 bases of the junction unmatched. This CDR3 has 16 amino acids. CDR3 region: CASSSTGGTNTGELFF. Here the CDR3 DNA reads TGTGCCAGCAGCTCCACGGGGGGGACGAACACCGGGGAGCTGTTTTTT.